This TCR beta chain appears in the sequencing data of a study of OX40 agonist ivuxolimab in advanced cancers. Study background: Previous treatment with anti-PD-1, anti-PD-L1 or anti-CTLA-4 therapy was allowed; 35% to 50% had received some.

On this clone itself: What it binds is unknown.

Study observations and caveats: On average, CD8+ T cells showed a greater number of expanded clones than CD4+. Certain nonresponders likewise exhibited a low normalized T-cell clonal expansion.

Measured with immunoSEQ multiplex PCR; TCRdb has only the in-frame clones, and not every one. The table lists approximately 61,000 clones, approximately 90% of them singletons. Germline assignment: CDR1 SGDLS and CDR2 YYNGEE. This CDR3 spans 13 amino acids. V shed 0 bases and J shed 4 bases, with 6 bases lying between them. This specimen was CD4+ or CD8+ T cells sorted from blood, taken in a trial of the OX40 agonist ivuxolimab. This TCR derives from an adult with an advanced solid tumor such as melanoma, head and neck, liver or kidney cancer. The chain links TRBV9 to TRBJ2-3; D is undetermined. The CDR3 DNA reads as TGTGCCAGCAGCGTAGATGGTGCAGATACGCAGTATTTT. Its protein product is CASSVDGADTQYF.